This TCR beta chain emerged from a study of T-cell reconstitution after alpha-beta-depleted transplantation in children. The table lists this clonotype with a few counts. Molecular barcoding with unique molecular identifiers was used for the TCRbeta library. TCRdb fed the PCR reads into MiXCR, producing one record per CDR3 protein. The sample lists more than 450,000 distinct CDR3 sequences, around 19% occurring once. The source of this sequence is a human donor who donated a stem cell graft to a child with acute lymphoblastic leukemia. Sample: PBMCs from the stem cell graft donor, taken from the stem cell graft.

The DNA of the CDR3 is TGTGCCAGCAGTTTGTTGGCTAGCGGGAACACAGATACGCAGTATTTT. It specifies CASSLLASGNTDTQYF. The chain has TRBV12-3 or TRBV12-4 and TRBJ2-3; 9 bases line up with TRBD2. V lost 3 bases, J lost 2 bases, and 6 bases stayed unmatched. CDR3 size: 16 residues.